The source of this T cell receptor (beta chain) is a study of regulatory T cells in long-lasting Graves disease. Study conclusions and caveats: When disease was persistent, TRBV28, TRBJ1-2 and TRBJ2-5 were the favored segments.

The CDR3 runs 14 residues. Germline V gene data show CDR1 as SEHNR and CDR2 as FQNEAQ (reference sequence). The V gene lost 8 bases and the J gene lost 2 bases, with 15 bases spanning the gap. Documented time point: newly diagnosed GD, antithyroid drugs for less than 3 months. RNA extracted from PBMCs served as the sequencing template. The patients were enrolled through endocrinology in Xi'an, China. HTBI primers from iRepertoire and Arm-PCR of CDR3 regions yielded the TCR beta libraries. TCRdb called the multiplex PCR reads again in MiXCR, with one record for every CDR3 protein. Among hundreds of thousands of distinct CDR3 sequences listed, over 14% were seen once. This clonotype was counted ten times or more. Its target is unknown. These data also featured in a second study, about T cells in Graves' hyperthyroidism and ophthalmopathy. That investigation notes: When ophthalmopathy did not progress within 18 months, Graves' hyperthyroidism was considered stable.

The starting material was peripheral blood mononuclear cells (PBMCs), obtained at new diagnosis, from a patient treated with antithyroid drugs. The clonotype originates from a woman in her thirties or forties with Graves disease. This chain links TRBV7-9 with TRBJ1-1; tentatively, D is TRBD1 (5 bases). The CDR3 DNA sequence: TGTGCCAGCTGGAGTACAGGTCTTAACACTGAAGCTTTCTTT. Translating gives CASWSTGLNTEAFF.